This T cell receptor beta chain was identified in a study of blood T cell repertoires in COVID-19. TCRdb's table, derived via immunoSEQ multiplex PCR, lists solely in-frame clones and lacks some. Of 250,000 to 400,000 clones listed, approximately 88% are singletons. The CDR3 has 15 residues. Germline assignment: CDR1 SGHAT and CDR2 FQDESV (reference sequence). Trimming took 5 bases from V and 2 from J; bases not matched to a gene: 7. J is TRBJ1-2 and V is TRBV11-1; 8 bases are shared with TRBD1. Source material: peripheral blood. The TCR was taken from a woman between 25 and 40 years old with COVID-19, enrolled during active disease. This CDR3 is CASSPNRGTNYGYTF. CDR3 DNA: TGTGCCAGCAGCCCCAACAGGGGGACGAACTATGGCTACACCTTC. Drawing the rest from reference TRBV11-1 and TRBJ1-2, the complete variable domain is EAEVAQSPRYKITEKSQAVAFWCDPISGHATLYWYRQILGQGPELLVQFQDESVVDDSQLPKDRFSAERLKGVDSTLKIQPAELGDSAMYLCASSPNRGTNYGYTFGSGTRLTVV.